A selection of T cell receptor beta chains follows, all from one sample in a study of blood T cell repertoires in COVID-19. Repertoires were generated with immunoSEQ multiplex PCR, while TCRdb's copy carries only in-frame clones and drops some. The repertoire includes a few hundred thousand clones, roughly 90% of them detected once, and roughly 4.1% sits in the top ten. Sequences were obtained from peripheral blood. The receptors originated from a woman between 45 and 60 years old with active or convalescent COVID-19. The CDR3 runs from the conserved cysteine through the conserved F or W. Fields, in order: CDR3 length, clone size, V gene, J gene, D gene, CDR3 DNA, CDR3 protein. The D gene is left open where the match is weak. Clone size, where shown, is once, few, many, or a class for clones that have expanded.

len: 15; abundance: NA; v_gene: TRBV18; j_gene: TRBJ2-2; d_gene: TRBD1; CDR3nt: TGTGCCAGCTCGCCCGGGACAGGGAACACCGGGGAGCTGTTTTTT; CDR3aa: CASSPGTGNTGELFF
len: 13; abundance: NA; v_gene: TRBV28; j_gene: TRBJ2-1; d_gene: NA; CDR3nt: TGTGCCAGCAGTTTAGGACTCTCCAATGAGCAGTTCTTC; CDR3aa: CASSLGLSNEQFF
len: 14; abundance: NA; v_gene: TRBV24-1; j_gene: TRBJ2-3; d_gene: NA; CDR3nt: TGTGCCACCCGAGACAGGCGCCACACAGATACGCAGTATTTT; CDR3aa: CATRDRRHTDTQYF
len: 12; abundance: NA; v_gene: TRBV3-1/TRBV3-2; j_gene: TRBJ1-2; d_gene: NA; CDR3nt: TGTGCCAGCAGCCAATCAGGGGTCGGCTACACCTTC; CDR3aa: CASSQSGVGYTF
len: 13; abundance: NA; v_gene: TRBV6-1; j_gene: TRBJ2-7; d_gene: TRBD1; CDR3nt: TGTGCCAGCAGTCTGACAGGGGATATGGAGCAGTACTTC; CDR3aa: CASSLTGDMEQYF
len: 13; abundance: NA; v_gene: TRBV5-8; j_gene: TRBJ2-2; d_gene: TRBD1; CDR3nt: TGTGCCAGCAGGGGACAGTTCACCGGGGAGCTGTTTTTT; CDR3aa: CASRGQFTGELFF
len: 14; abundance: once; v_gene: TRBV7-8; j_gene: TRBJ2-7; d_gene: NA; CDR3nt: TGTGCCAGCAGCTTATCGAGGAGCACCTACGAGCAGTACTTC; CDR3aa: CASSLSRSTYEQYF
len: 12; abundance: NA; v_gene: TRBV28; j_gene: TRBJ1-5; d_gene: NA; CDR3nt: TGTGCCAGTGGGGGGGGCGGGCAGCCCCAGCATTTT; CDR3aa: CASGGGGQPQHF
len: 16; abundance: NA; v_gene: TRBV16; j_gene: TRBJ2-7; d_gene: NA; CDR3nt: TGTGCCAGCAGCCAATCGGAATCGTTAGGGAGGTACGAGCAGTACTTC; CDR3aa: CASSQSESLGRYEQYF
len: 18; abundance: NA; v_gene: TRBV2; j_gene: TRBJ2-5; d_gene: TRBD2; CDR3nt: TGTGCCAGCAGGGAGACCGGGCCTAGCGGGGGGGCCCGAGAGACCCAGTACTTC; CDR3aa: CASRETGPSGGARETQYF
len: 14; abundance: NA; v_gene: TRBV25-1; j_gene: TRBJ1-4; d_gene: TRBD1; CDR3nt: TGTGCCAGCAGTGGGACAGGGGGTAATGAAAAACTGTTTTTT; CDR3aa: CASSGTGGNEKLFF
len: 13; abundance: NA; v_gene: TRBV30; j_gene: TRBJ2-7; d_gene: TRBD1; CDR3nt: TGTGCCTGGGCTTACAGGGGGCGAGACGAGCAGTACTTC; CDR3aa: CAWAYRGRDEQYF
len: 14; abundance: NA; v_gene: TRBV7-2; j_gene: TRBJ2-7; d_gene: TRBD1; CDR3nt: TGTGCCAGCAGCTTACAGGACAGGGCCTACGAGCAGTACTTC; CDR3aa: CASSLQDRAYEQYF
len: 12; abundance: NA; v_gene: TRBV30; j_gene: TRBJ1-4; d_gene: NA; CDR3nt: TGTGCCTGGAGTCCCGGGAGCAGGGACGTGTTTTTT; CDR3aa: CAWSPGSRDVFF
len: 12; abundance: NA; v_gene: TRBV12-5; j_gene: TRBJ2-7; d_gene: NA; CDR3nt: TGTGCTAGTGCTCCGGACAGCTACGAGCAGTACTTC; CDR3aa: CASAPDSYEQYF
len: 15; abundance: NA; v_gene: TRBV27; j_gene: TRBJ2-1; d_gene: NA; CDR3nt: TGTGCCAGCAGTTTGGGTGGGAGGAAGGGCAATGAGCAGTTCTTC; CDR3aa: CASSLGGRKGNEQFF
len: 12; abundance: NA; v_gene: TRBV14; j_gene: TRBJ1-1; d_gene: NA; CDR3nt: TGTGCCAGCAGCCAAGTGACAGGCAAAGCTTTCTTT; CDR3aa: CASSQVTGKAFF
len: 11; abundance: NA; v_gene: TRBV30; j_gene: TRBJ2-7; d_gene: NA; CDR3nt: TGTGCCTGGAGTGCAGGCTACGAGCAGTACTTC; CDR3aa: CAWSAGYEQYF